A single sample gave rise to the 10 T cell receptor beta chains below, sequenced in a study of blood T cell repertoires in COVID-19. Profiled with immunoSEQ multiplex PCR; TCRdb holds only in-frame clones, not every one. The sample yields 150,000 to 170,000 clones, about 89% seen once. What was sequenced was peripheral blood. These receptors were collected from a man aged 45-65 years with acute or convalescent COVID-19.

The V gene is TRBV12-5, the J gene TRBJ1-2; no reliable D call. Trimming removed 3 bases from V and 4 bases from J, with 12 bases in between. CDR1 LGHNT and CDR2 FRNRAP come from the germline V gene. This CDR3 is built from 14 residues. CDR3 coding DNA: TGTGCTAGTGGTTTAGGAGGGAGTGGCTATGGCTACACCTTC. Translation: CASGLGGSGYGYTF.

CDR3 loop: CATSGPRLAGGSNTQYF. CDR3 coding DNA: TGTGCCACCAGTGGCCCCAGACTAGCGGGGGGCTCAAATACGCAGTATTTT. The gene calls are TRBV24-1 and TRBJ2-3; 13 bases map to TRBD2. The CDR3 loop spans 17 amino acids. The germline gives CDR1 KGHDR, CDR2 SFDVKD. V was pared by 5 bases and J by 7 bases, with 11 bases of the junction left unmatched.

The chain uses TRBV30 and TRBJ1-5, with TRBD1 matching over 8 bases. Germline CDR1 reads GTSNPN; CDR2 reads SVGIG (reference sequence). The CDR3 runs 13 residues. After removal of 7 bases from V and 7 bases from J, the junction contained 9 bases not matched to a gene. CDR3 in DNA: TGTGCCTCCGAAACAGGGGGTGGACAGCCCCAGCATTTT. It is translated as CASETGGGQPQHF.

The chain combines TRBV2 with TRBJ2-1; 11 positions agree with TRBD2. This CDR3 spans 15 amino acids. Trimming cost V 6 bases and J 10 bases; bases outside gene matches: 11. Germline V gene data show CDR1 as SNHLY and CDR2 as FYNNEI. The CDR3 sequence: CASRGVSGRAGEQFF. CDR3 DNA sequence: TGTGCCAGCAGGGGGGTTAGCGGGAGGGCCGGGGAGCAGTTCTTC.

The genes are TRBV5-4 and TRBJ2-1, with D unresolved. V was shortened by 0 bases and J by 7 bases, with 5 bases between the two germline ends. Looked up from germline, CDR1 is SGHNT and CDR2 is YYREEE (reference sequence). The CDR3 is 12 amino acids. The CDR3 loop reads CASSLDRNEQFF. CDR3 in DNA: TGTGCCAGCAGCTTGGACAGAAATGAGCAGTTCTTC.

The V call is TRBV19, the J call TRBJ2-1; TRBD2 aligns across 13 bases. CDR1 is LNHDA and CDR2 is SQIVND in the germline V gene (reference sequence). The J segment lost 15 bases and the V segment lost 5 bases, leaving 10 bases of the junction unmatched. CDR3 length equals 14 residues. CDR3 sequence (DNA): TGTGCCAGTAGTCACCTTGGACTAGCGGGGGAAGTGTTCTTC. Translating gives CASSHLGLAGEVFF. Full variable domain (missing parts from reference TRBV19 and TRBJ2-1): DGGITQSPKYLFRKEGQNVTLSCEQNLNHDAMYWYRQDPGQGLRLIYYSQIVNDFQKGDIAEGYSVSREKKESFPLTVTSAQKNPTAFYLCASSHLGLAGEVFFGPGTRLTVL.

The chain is built from TRBV7-2 and TRBJ2-1; D is possibly TRBD2 (5 bases). Germline CDR1 reads SGHTA; CDR2 reads FQGNSA. V shed 5 bases and J shed 1 base, with 12 bases lying between them. The CDR3 sequence is 15 residues long. The CDR3: CASSVNRGSYNEQFF. CDR3 nucleotides: TGTGCCAGCAGCGTCAACCGGGGTTCCTACAATGAGCAGTTCTTC.

The V call is TRBV6-6, the J call TRBJ2-7, with TRBD1 identical over 7 bases. Germline assignment: CDR1 MNHNY and CDR2 SVGAGI (reference sequence). The CDR3 totals 15 residues. J was trimmed by 3 bases and V by 0 bases; bases with no gene match: 5. This chain's CDR3 is CASSYSADRVYEQYV. The DNA of the CDR3 is TGTGCCAGCAGTTACTCTGCCGACAGGGTCTACGAGCAGTACGTC.

DNA for the CDR3: TGTGCCAGCAGCCCATTTGTACCTACCGGGACACGGAGAGCTAACTATGGCTACACCTTC. The encoded protein is CASSPFVPTGTRRANYGYTF. The chain recombines TRBV14 with TRBJ1-2, with a weak D call TRBD1 (6 bases). Germline V lookup: CDR1 SGHDN, CDR2 FVKESK. This CDR3 region has 20 residues. Trimming removed 4 bases from V and 0 bases from J, with 27 bases in between. The full variable domain, completed using reference TRBV14 and TRBJ1-2, is EAGVTQFPSHSVIEKGQTVTLRCDPISGHDNLYWYRRVMGKEIKFLLHFVKESKQDESGMPNNRFLAERTGGTYSTLKVQPAELEDSGVYFCASSPFVPTGTRRANYGYTFGSGTRLTVV.

This clone appeared a few times. The chain joins TRBV12-3 or TRBV12-4 to TRBJ1-4; D not certain. Trimming cost V 9 bases and J 8 bases, with 16 bases left between them. The CDR3 totals 13 residues. This CDR3 is CASRLGSEEKLFF. Written as DNA, the CDR3 is TGTGCCAGTAGACTTGGGTCGGAAGAAAAACTGTTTTTT.